These 24 T cell receptor beta chains were sequenced from one sample in a study of T cell repertoires in cytomegalovirus infection. TCRdb recomputed calls from the reads with MiXCR, one row per CDR3 protein. The table records about 570,000 distinct CDR3 sequences, over 35% of them present only once. Antigen specificity for these receptors is unknown. Material: cultured PBMCs, obtained from culture after CMV antigen stimulation. The receptors here all came from a human donor in good health (CMV status not recorded). Some clones in this sample may be carry-over from other donors' samples.

This clonotype has only a few counts. The chain joins TRBV2 to TRBJ2-7, with unresolved D. CDR3 length: 13 residues. Germline V CDR1 and CDR2: SNHLY, FYNNEI. V was trimmed by 8 bases and J by 1 base, leaving 12 bases between them. The CDR3 coding sequence is TGTGCCAGCGTTACGGGTTCGTCCTACGAGCAGTACTTC. Translation: CASVTGSSYEQYF.

Only a few counts were recorded for this clonotype. The V and J genes are TRBV7-8 and TRBJ1-1; TRBD1 is a possible D gene (5 bases). The germline gives CDR1 SGHVS, CDR2 FQNEAQ. The length of the CDR3 is 15 residues. V lost 3 bases to trimming and J lost 0 bases, with 11 bases between them. DNA for the CDR3: TGTGCCAGCAGCTTGACAGCTACTATGAACACTGAAGCTTTCTTT. Translated: CASSLTATMNTEAFF.

This clonotype was counted a few times. The gene calls are TRBV7-2 and TRBJ2-5; 7 nucleotides line up with TRBD2. Germline trimming cut 4 bases from V and 8 bases from J; bases unmatched to any gene: 13. The CDR3 is made up of 15 amino acids. Germline-derived CDR1 and CDR2 are SGHTA and FQGNSA. In DNA form, the CDR3 reads TGTGCCAGCAGCTCCTTAGCGGGCCCAGGTGGTACCCAGTACTTC. Its translation: CASSSLAGPGGTQYF.

The gene calls are TRBV11-2 and TRBJ2-1; TRBD2 aligns across 10 bases. Per the germline V gene, CDR1 is SGHAT and CDR2 is FQNNGV. This CDR3 contains 15 residues. J gave up 12 bases and V 4 bases, and 12 bases lay outside the gene matches. DNA of the CDR3: TGTGCCAGCAGCTATTTAGCGGGGGGCCTACCAGGGCAGTTCTTC. Translation gives CASSYLAGGLPGQFF.

The chain recombines TRBV29-1 with TRBJ1-2; 9 bases are shared with TRBD1. The CDR3 is 12 residues long. The germline V gene encodes CDR1 SQVTM and CDR2 ANQGSEA. J was trimmed by 7 bases and V by 7 bases; bases with no gene match: 7. This chain's CDR3 is CSAPGQGGGYTF. In DNA form, the CDR3 reads TGCAGCGCTCCGGGACAGGGTGGTGGCTACACCTTC.

This clonotype was observed at least ten times. The chain carries TRBV7-2 and TRBJ2-1; D remains unclear. This CDR3 contains 14 residues. Germline loops: CDR1 SGHTA, CDR2 FQGNSA. V lost 2 bases to trimming and J lost 4 bases, with 9 bases between them. The CDR3 loop is CASSLRASYNEQFF. CDR3 nucleotides: TGTGCCAGCAGCTTACGAGCATCGTACAATGAGCAGTTCTTC.

The J gene is TRBJ2-7, the V gene TRBV27, with D perhaps TRBD1 (5 bases). Germline assignment: CDR1 MNHEY and CDR2 SMNVEV (reference sequence). The germline V and J ends were trimmed by 8 bases and 3 bases, with 14 bases remaining between them. The CDR3 is 13 residues long. CDR3 residues: CASSRGPHYEQYF. For the CDR3, the DNA is TGTGCCAGCTCTAGGGGCCCGCACTACGAGCAGTACTTC.

The genes are TRBV7-2 and TRBJ2-1; the D gene is possibly TRBD1 (8 bases). V was cut by 3 bases and J by 4 bases, with 31 bases left in between. CDR3 length: 21 amino acids. Germline lookup yields CDR1 SGHTA and CDR2 FQGNSA. CDR3 in DNA: TGTGCCAGCAGCTTTCCGGGGAGGGGGACAGGACCCCCCGGGGGTTACAATGAGCAGTTCTTC. Protein: CASSFPGRGTGPPGGYNEQFF. Complete variable domain (other parts from reference TRBV7-2 and TRBJ2-1): GAGVSQSPSNKVTEKGKDVELRCDPISGHTALYWYRQSLGQGLEFLIYFQGNSAPDKSGLPSDRFSAERTGGSVSTLTIQRTQQEDSAVYLCASSFPGRGTGPPGGYNEQFFGPGTRLTVL.

The chain carries TRBV7-9 and TRBJ2-5; TRBD2 aligns across 9 bases. Germline trimming cut 2 bases from V and 5 bases from J; bases unmatched to any gene: 9. The CDR3 totals 16 residues. Germline V gives CDR1 SEHNR, CDR2 FQNEAQ (reference sequence). For the CDR3, the DNA is TGTGCCAGCAGCTTACGGCTAGCGGGGCCCGGGGAGACCCAGTACTTC. Encoded protein: CASSLRLAGPGETQYF.

This clonotype turned up a few times. The rearrangement uses TRBV7-2 and TRBJ1-2, with D maybe TRBD1 (5 bases). This CDR3 contains 15 residues. Germline values: CDR1 SGHTA, CDR2 FQGNSA. Trimming took off 7 bases at V and 4 bases at J, with 19 bases between the two ends. CDR3 DNA: TGTGCCAGCACCTCCCGCCGGGGGGGGGGCTATGGCTACACCTTC. It translates to CASTSRRGGGYGYTF.

V is TRBV7-4 and J is TRBJ2-5; D ambiguous. Germline loops: CDR1 SGHVT, CDR2 SQSDAQ. The CDR3 spans 16 residues. Trimming removed 1 base from V and 3 bases from J, with 15 bases in between. This CDR3 reads CASSLDYQLDKETQYF. CDR3 nucleotides: TGTGCCAGCAGCTTAGATTACCAGTTGGATAAAGAGACCCAGTACTTC.

The V gene is TRBV5-1, the J gene TRBJ2-1; 7 nucleotides match TRBD2. V gave up 3 bases and J gave up 0 bases; unmatched junction bases: 3. Germline V gene lookup returns CDR1 SGHRS and CDR2 YFSETQ. The CDR3 contains 15 residues. The CDR3 DNA sequence: TGCGCCAGCAGCTCCGGGACTACCTCCTACAATGAGCAGTTCTTC. It is translated as CASSSGTTSYNEQFF.

Here the CDR3 reads CAWMGYTEAFF. CDR3 bases: TGTGCCTGGATGGGGTACACTGAAGCTTTCTTT. The gene calls are TRBV30 and TRBJ1-1, with D hard to call. The CDR3 loop spans 11 amino acids. The V end lost 4 bases, the J end lost 3 bases, and 6 bases lay between the germline ends. Germline CDR1 GTSNPN, CDR2 SVGIG (reference sequence).

The chain carries TRBV4-3 and TRBJ2-1; D gene ambiguous. CDR3 length: 16 amino acids. Germline loops: CDR1 LGHNA, CDR2 YSLEER. Trimming pared 0 bases from V and 5 bases from J, leaving 14 bases between. The CDR3 spells CASSQDLVLVDNEQFF. CDR3 DNA sequence: TGCGCCAGCAGCCAAGATTTGGTTCTAGTTGACAATGAGCAGTTCTTC.

The rearrangement links TRBV7-2 to TRBJ1-5; D not certain. V lost 4 bases, J lost 2 bases, and 12 bases lay in between. This CDR3 has 15 amino acids. Germline V gene lookup returns CDR1 SGHTA and CDR2 FQGNSA. The chain's CDR3 is CASSSLLGGNQPQHF. The CDR3 DNA reads TGTGCCAGCAGCTCCCTATTGGGAGGCAATCAGCCCCAGCATTTT.

The chain carries TRBV25-1 and TRBJ1-4, with D tentatively TRBD1 (6 bases). V lost 6 bases, J lost 7 bases, and 12 bases lay in between. The CDR3 spans 13 residues. The germline V gene encodes CDR1 MGHDK and CDR2 SYGVNS. CDR3 DNA sequence: TGTGCCAGCAGGCGTACAGGGACTGAAAAACTGTTTTTT. Encoded protein: CASRRTGTEKLFF.

In this sample, this clonotype turned up a few times. This chain joins TRBV12-3 or TRBV12-4 and TRBJ2-3; weak D call: TRBD1 (5 bases). V lost 5 bases, J lost 1 base, and 13 bases lay in between. CDR3 size: 15 residues. Here the CDR3 DNA reads TGTGCCAGCAGTACCTCCTCCAGGGGCACAGATACGCAGTATTTT. Amino acid sequence: CASSTSSRGTDTQYF.

The chain has TRBV4-1 and TRBJ1-4; D call uncertain. Germline CDR1 reads MGHRA; CDR2 reads YSYEKL. The ends were cut back, 1 base at V and 8 bases at J, with 14 bases in the middle. This CDR3 is 15 amino acids long. The CDR3 sequence is CASSQASGLGEKLFF. The CDR3 nucleotides are TGCGCCAGCAGCCAAGCTTCGGGCCTTGGAGAAAAACTGTTTTTT.

Only a few counts were recorded for this clonotype. This chain uses TRBV6-1 with TRBJ2-2; perhaps TRBD1 as D (6 bases). The CDR3 sequence is 13 residues long. The germline V gene has CDR1 MNHNS and CDR2 SASEGT. V dropped 8 bases and J dropped 3 bases, with 10 bases sitting between them. The CDR3 reads CASGGPYTGELFF. As DNA, the CDR3 is TGTGCCAGCGGGGGCCCTTACACCGGGGAGCTGTTTTTT.

This rearrangement joins TRBV7-2 to TRBJ2-2; 8 bases map to TRBD2. V gave up 0 bases and J gave up 7 bases; unmatched junction bases: 7. The CDR3 is made up of 16 amino acids. From germline, CDR1 is SGHTA and CDR2 FQGNSA. CDR3 residues: CASSLAGGGKIGELFF. In DNA form, the CDR3 reads TGTGCCAGCAGCTTAGCGGGCGGGGGGAAGATCGGGGAGCTGTTTTTT.

The chain links TRBV28 to TRBJ1-2; D may be TRBD1 (5 bases). The V end lost 7 bases, the J end lost 8 bases, and 26 bases lay between the germline ends. CDR3 length: 16 residues. CDR1 MDHEN and CDR2 SYDVKM come from the germline V gene. CDR3 residues: CASTISPGRVLLGYTF. As DNA, the CDR3 is TGTGCCAGCACCATCTCCCCGGGCAGGGTCCTGTTAGGCTACACCTTC.

In its sample, this clonotype was seen many times. This chain joins TRBV7-2 and TRBJ2-1, with a tentative D call TRBD2 (5 bases). The V gene lost 2 bases and the J gene lost 0 bases, with 5 bases spanning the gap. In germline, CDR1 is SGHTA, CDR2 FQGNSA. The CDR3 covers 14 residues. The CDR3 nucleotides read TGTGCCAGCAGCTTAAGCGGCTCCTACAATGAGCAGTTCTTC. Translation: CASSLSGSYNEQFF.

In this sample, this clonotype turned up a few times. The rearrangement uses TRBV7-9 and TRBJ1-1; 7 bases map to TRBD1. The CDR3 runs 16 residues. V dropped 7 bases and J dropped 0; count of bases not matched to a gene: 11. CDR1 is SEHNR and CDR2 is FQNEAQ in the germline V gene (reference sequence). The CDR3 coding sequence is TGTGCCAGCACCAAACAGGGGATTAGTGTGAACACTGAAGCTTTCTTT. It specifies CASTKQGISVNTEAFF.

V gene TRBV7-9 combines with J gene TRBJ2-6; possible D gene TRBD1, 5 bases. V lost 2 bases, J lost 1 base, and 9 bases lay in between. This CDR3 region has 16 residues. CDR1 SEHNR and CDR2 FQNEAQ come from the germline V gene (reference sequence). The CDR3: CASSLPRVSGANVLTF. CDR3 sequence (DNA): TGTGCCAGCAGCTTACCCAGGGTATCTGGGGCCAACGTCCTGACTTTC.